One sample yielded the 30 T cell receptor beta chains listed below, sequenced in a study of cytomegalovirus exposure and HLA in healthy donors. The PCR employed 60 Vbeta primers together with 13 Jbeta primers. Clones were read by immunoSEQ multiplex PCR, and TCRdb kept only the in-frame ones, dropping some. The sample lists 100,000 to 150,000 clones, approximately 80% occurring once. Sequencing input: PBMCs. The receptors were gathered from a woman between 40 and 55 years old in good health and CMV-seronegative.

The CDR3 nucleotides read TGCGCCAGCAGCTCAGGACAGGGGGCGATGAACACTGAAGCTTTCTTT. Protein sequence: CASSSGQGAMNTEAFF. The chain links TRBV5-1 to TRBJ1-1, with 11 bases fitting TRBD1. CDR1 is SGHRS and CDR2 is YFSETQ in the germline V gene. The CDR3 contains 16 residues. J lost 0 bases, V lost 3 bases, and 4 bases had no gene match.

This chain uses TRBV15 with TRBJ1-4, with a weak D call TRBD1 (5 bases). The CDR3 extends over 15 amino acids. From germline, CDR1 is LNHNV and CDR2 YYDKDF (reference sequence). Trimming took 0 bases from V and 8 from J, leaving 13 bases between them. The CDR3 is CATSRDRQGYEKLFF. Here the CDR3 DNA reads TGTGCCACCAGCAGAGATCGGCAGGGATACGAAAAACTGTTTTTT.

The J gene is TRBJ2-6, the V gene TRBV25-1; TRBD1 matches at 7 bases. Germline loops: CDR1 MGHDK, CDR2 SYGVNS. This CDR3 region has 17 residues. The junction had 9 bases not matched to a gene; V was cut back by 3 bases and J by 4 bases. The DNA for the CDR3 is TGTGCCAGCAGTGACGGCACTACAGGGGTCGGGGCCAACGTCCTGACTTTC. The encoded protein is CASSDGTTGVGANVLTF.

The chain is built from TRBV9 and TRBJ1-2; D is possibly TRBD1 (6 bases). The ends were cut back, 4 bases at V and 1 base at J, with 14 bases in the middle. The length of the CDR3 is 15 residues. Germline CDR1 and CDR2: SGDLS and YYNGEE. The CDR3 reads CASSPTTRGNYGYTF. Here the CDR3 DNA reads TGTGCCAGCAGCCCGACCACCAGGGGTAACTATGGCTACACCTTC. Drawing the rest from reference TRBV9 and TRBJ1-2, the complete variable domain is DSGVTQTPKHLITATGQRVTLRCSPRSGDLSVYWYQQSLDQGLQFLIQYYNGEERAKGNILERFSAQQFPDLHSELNLSSLELGDSALYFCASSPTTRGNYGYTFGSGTRLTVV.

This chain links TRBV29-1 with TRBJ2-7, with 8 positions matching TRBD1. V lost 7 bases to trimming and J lost 7 bases; unmatched junction nucleotides: 9. The CDR3 loop spans 12 amino acids. Germline CDR1 and CDR2: SQVTM and ANQGSEA. DNA of the CDR3: TGCAGCGCTCGGACAGGGTCGAGGGAGCAGTACTTC. Protein sequence: CSARTGSREQYF.

The V gene is TRBV29-1, the J gene TRBJ1-1; tentative D call: TRBD1 (6 bases). The germline V gene encodes CDR1 SQVTM and CDR2 ANQGSEA. The V gene lost 1 base and the J gene lost 4 bases, with 7 bases spanning the gap. The CDR3 is 12 residues long. The CDR3 sequence: CSVEGRGTEAFF. The CDR3 nucleotides are TGCAGCGTTGAAGGCAGGGGCACTGAAGCTTTCTTT.

The genes are TRBV7-9 and TRBJ2-1; TRBD1 might be the D (6 bases). V dropped 1 base and J dropped 4 bases, with 14 bases sitting between them. Looked up from germline, CDR1 is SEHNR and CDR2 is FQNEAQ (reference sequence). There are 16 residues in the CDR3. CDR3 in amino acids: CASSLGIGQRYNEQFF. In DNA form, the CDR3 reads TGTGCCAGCAGCTTAGGGATCGGACAGAGATACAATGAGCAGTTCTTC.

The chain uses TRBV5-1 and TRBJ2-3; D perhaps matches TRBD1 (8 bases). The germline V gene encodes CDR1 SGHRS and CDR2 YFSETQ. Deletions cut 0 bases from V and 4 bases from J, with 15 bases between. The CDR3 spans 16 residues. In DNA, the CDR3 is TGCGCCAGCAGCTTGGAAAATACAGGGGGGGCAGATACGCAGTATTTT. The encoded protein is CASSLENTGGADTQYF. The full variable domain, completed using reference TRBV5-1 and TRBJ2-3, is KAGVTQTPRYLIKTRGQQVTLSCSPISGHRSVSWYQQTPGQGLQFLFEYFSETQRNKGNFPGRFSGRQFSNSRSEMNVSTLELGDSALYLCASSLENTGGADTQYFGPGTRLTVL.

In this sample, this clone turned up many times. The chain joins TRBV21-1 to TRBJ2-7; TRBD1 was called by the table and not checked on the DNA. TRBV21-1 is described as a pseudogene. This CDR3 contains 13 residues. The CDR3 DNA follows: TGTGCCAGCAGCAAAGCTCAGGGTTACGAGCAGTACTTC. Translating gives CASSKAQGYEQYF.

This clone was seen just once. V and J are TRBV19 and TRBJ2-7; 11 bases align to TRBD1. The trim removed 5 bases at V and 7 bases at J, leaving 13 bases unmatched. Per germline, CDR1 LNHDA and CDR2 SQIVND (reference sequence). CDR3 size: 16 residues. CDR3 region: CASSFWSGQGAWEQYF. The CDR3 nucleotides read TGTGCCAGTAGTTTCTGGTCCGGACAGGGGGCTTGGGAGCAGTACTTC.

Written as DNA, the CDR3 is TGTGCCAGCAGTGGAGGGGTCTACGAGCAGTACTTC. Translation: CASSGGVYEQYF. The rearrangement links TRBV11-2 to TRBJ2-5, with TRBD2 as a possible D gene (6 bases). The DNA end is more similar to TRBJ2-7, so the J call may be wrong. The CDR3 consists of 12 residues. Germline V CDR1 and CDR2: SGHAT, FQNNGV.

This chain uses TRBV4-3 with TRBJ2-2; 9 bases match TRBD1. The CDR3 consists of 17 residues. In germline, CDR1 is LGHNA, CDR2 YSLEER. J was trimmed by 8 bases and V by 0 bases; bases with no gene match: 10. The CDR3 loop is CASSQDRRTGAKGELFF. CDR3 nucleotides: TGCGCCAGCAGCCAAGATAGAAGGACAGGGGCCAAGGGGGAGCTGTTTTTT.

This chain links TRBV11-2 with TRBJ2-1; TRBD2 matches 12 bases. The germline gives CDR1 SGHAT, CDR2 FQNNGV. This CDR3 region has 15 residues. Losses at the gene ends were 5 bases for V and 6 bases for J; bases not matched to a gene: 5. The CDR3 nucleotides are TGTGCCAGCAGCCCAAGGACTAGCGGGGCCAATGAGCAGTTCTTC. Translated, it gives CASSPRTSGANEQFF.

The rearrangement uses TRBV6-6 and TRBJ1-1; 10 bases are a match to TRBD1. The length of the CDR3 is 15 residues. V was pared by 2 bases and J by 3 bases, with 3 bases of the junction left unmatched. Germline-derived CDR1 and CDR2 are MNHNY and SVGAGI (reference sequence). The CDR3 sequence is CASSYAGTGDTEAFF. DNA for the CDR3: TGTGCCAGCAGTTACGCCGGGACAGGGGACACTGAAGCTTTCTTT.

J is TRBJ1-6 and V is TRBV19, with 8 positions matching TRBD1. This CDR3 has 14 amino acids. The ends lost 11 bases at V and 7 bases at J; junction bases unmatched: 10. CDR1 is LNHDA and CDR2 is SQIVND in the germline V gene (reference sequence). CDR3 bases: TGTGCCTCCGAACAGGGGGTTGGGAATTCACCCCTCCACTTT. Amino acid sequence: CASEQGVGNSPLHF.

V gene TRBV6-6 combines with J gene TRBJ1-4, with 7 bases aligning to TRBD1. The germline V gene encodes CDR1 MNHNY and CDR2 SVGAGI (reference sequence). Losses at the gene ends were 3 bases for V and 8 bases for J; bases not matched to a gene: 9. This CDR3 has 15 amino acids. In DNA form, the CDR3 reads TGTGCCAGCAGTTATTCAGGGGGTATGGAGGAAAAACTGTTTTTT. It yields the protein CASSYSGGMEEKLFF.

This clone was counted only a few times. The V call is TRBV28, the J call TRBJ2-7, with D perhaps matching TRBD1 (6 bases). Trimming took off 5 bases at V and 3 bases at J, with 38 bases between the two ends. The germline CDR1 and CDR2 sequences are MDHEN and SYDVKM. This CDR3 contains 22 residues. The DNA of the CDR3 is TGTGCCAGCAGTCAACCGCGCTTCATGGATCCAGGACAGCATCGGAGCATCTACGAGCAGTACTTC. This codes for CASSQPRFMDPGQHRSIYEQYF.

This clone was counted a few times. V and J are TRBV9 and TRBJ2-5; TRBD2 agrees at 12 bases. The V and J ends lost 4 bases and 1 base, in that order; junction bases with no gene match: 5. The germline gives CDR1 SGDLS, CDR2 YYNGEE. The CDR3 contains 16 residues. Written as DNA, the CDR3 is TGTGCCAGCAGCTCCCGACTAGCGGGGGTCCAAGAGACCCAGTACTTC. Its translation: CASSSRLAGVQETQYF.

The chain has TRBV7-9 and TRBJ1-2; no clear D. Germline V gives CDR1 SEHNR, CDR2 FQNEAQ (reference sequence). V was shortened by 0 bases and J by 0 bases, with 8 bases between the two germline ends. The CDR3 runs to 15 residues. CDR3 sequence (DNA): TGTGCCAGCAGCTTAGCGCTGGGAGCTAACTATGGCTACACCTTC. Protein product: CASSLALGANYGYTF.

J is TRBJ1-2 and V is TRBV19; D is possibly TRBD1 (5 bases). V lost 5 bases and J 4 bases, leaving 17 bases between the germline ends. The CDR3 covers 15 residues. Germline loops: CDR1 LNHDA, CDR2 SQIVND (reference sequence). The CDR3 region is CASSPWEGITYGYTF. CDR3 DNA: TGTGCCAGTAGTCCCTGGGAGGGGATAACCTATGGCTACACCTTC. Using reference TRBV19 and TRBJ1-2 for the parts outside the CDR3, the full variable domain is DGGITQSPKYLFRKEGQNVTLSCEQNLNHDAMYWYRQDPGQGLRLIYYSQIVNDFQKGDIAEGYSVSREKKESFPLTVTSAQKNPTAFYLCASSPWEGITYGYTFGSGTRLTVV.

The CDR3: CASSPYTGFNTEAFF. Written as DNA, the CDR3 is TGCGCCAGCAGCCCCTACACAGGGTTTAACACTGAAGCTTTCTTT. V and J are TRBV4-1 and TRBJ1-1; TRBD1 might be the D (6 bases). V gave up 4 bases and J gave up 2 bases, with 14 bases separating them. The germline V gene has CDR1 MGHRA and CDR2 YSYEKL. The CDR3 sequence is 15 residues long.

The chain links TRBV2 to TRBJ2-2; 8 bases match TRBD1. J was trimmed by 5 bases and V by 4 bases; bases with no gene match: 9. The length of the CDR3 is 16 residues. In germline, CDR1 is SNHLY, CDR2 FYNNEI. The CDR3 is CASSVYMTGATGELFF. The DNA of the CDR3 is TGTGCCAGCAGTGTTTACATGACAGGGGCAACCGGGGAGCTGTTTTTT.

This clone was detected only a few times. This chain connects TRBV18 to TRBJ2-3; possible D gene TRBD2, 5 bases. CDR1 KGHSH and CDR2 LQKENI come from the germline V gene. This CDR3 has 14 amino acids. V was trimmed by 2 bases and J by 6 bases, leaving 12 bases between them. The CDR3 DNA reads as TGTGCCAGCTCACCATGGGAAGAGGGCGATACGCAGTATTTT. This sequence encodes CASSPWEEGDTQYF.

A single count supports this clone. This chain joins TRBV27 and TRBJ2-7; TRBD2 might be the D (6 bases). The germline V gene has CDR1 MNHEY and CDR2 SMNVEV (reference sequence). The CDR3 extends over 13 amino acids. V was pared by 3 bases and J by 4 bases, with 10 bases between. CDR3 DNA: TGTGCCAGCAGTTTGAACGGGGGTTACGAGCAGTACTTC. It translates to CASSLNGGYEQYF.

This rearrangement joins TRBV5-1 to TRBJ1-1; 8 nucleotides agree with TRBD1. Germline lookup yields CDR1 SGHRS and CDR2 YFSETQ. CDR3 size: 14 residues. The ends lost 4 bases at V and 4 bases at J; junction bases unmatched: 6. The CDR3 loop reads CASSQTGVITEAFF. The CDR3 coding sequence is TGCGCCAGCAGCCAGACAGGGGTGATCACTGAAGCTTTCTTT.

This clone was picked up a small number of times. This chain connects TRBV28 to TRBJ2-4, with D tentatively TRBD1 (5 bases). V lost 5 bases and J 3 bases, leaving 14 bases between the germline ends. Germline CDR1 reads MDHEN; CDR2 reads SYDVKM. This CDR3 has 15 amino acids. The CDR3 loop is CASSPETVGKNIQYF. CDR3 bases: TGTGCCAGCAGTCCAGAGACAGTTGGCAAAAACATTCAGTACTTC.

The rearrangement joins TRBV27 to TRBJ1-2; a weak D match, TRBD1 (5 bases). This CDR3 region has 14 residues. The V end lost 5 bases, the J end lost 2 bases, and 12 bases lay between the germline ends. The germline gives CDR1 MNHEY, CDR2 SMNVEV (reference sequence). The CDR3 sequence: CASSDLTDNYGYTF. CDR3 bases: TGTGCCAGCAGTGACCTGACAGACAACTATGGCTACACCTTC.

This clone was seen a handful of times. The chain uses TRBV10-1 and TRBJ1-3; a weak D match, TRBD1 (6 bases). Germline V CDR1 and CDR2: WNHNN, SYGVQD (reference sequence). The CDR3 contains 15 residues. V shed 2 bases and J shed 2 bases, with 10 bases lying between them. The DNA for the CDR3 is TGCGCCAGCAGTGAGACAGGGCGGACTGGAAACACCATATATTTT. It specifies CASSETGRTGNTIYF.

The chain is built from TRBV9 and TRBJ2-3, with 7 positions matching TRBD2. Germline V gene data show CDR1 as SGDLS and CDR2 as YYNGEE. CDR3 length: 15 amino acids. J gave up 4 bases and V 0 bases, and 5 bases lay outside the gene matches. CDR3 residues: CASSVESSGSDTQYF. CDR3 sequence (DNA): TGTGCCAGCAGCGTAGAGAGTAGCGGGTCAGATACGCAGTATTTT.

This chain's CDR3 is CATSRDYARGLTEAFF. CDR3 sequence (DNA): TGTGCCACCAGCAGAGATTACGCCAGGGGGCTTACTGAAGCTTTCTTT. The gene calls are TRBV15 and TRBJ1-1, with 8 bases identical to TRBD1. Germline loops: CDR1 LNHNV, CDR2 YYDKDF (reference sequence). V lost 0 bases and J lost 5; bases outside the gene matches: 8. The length of the CDR3 is 16 residues.